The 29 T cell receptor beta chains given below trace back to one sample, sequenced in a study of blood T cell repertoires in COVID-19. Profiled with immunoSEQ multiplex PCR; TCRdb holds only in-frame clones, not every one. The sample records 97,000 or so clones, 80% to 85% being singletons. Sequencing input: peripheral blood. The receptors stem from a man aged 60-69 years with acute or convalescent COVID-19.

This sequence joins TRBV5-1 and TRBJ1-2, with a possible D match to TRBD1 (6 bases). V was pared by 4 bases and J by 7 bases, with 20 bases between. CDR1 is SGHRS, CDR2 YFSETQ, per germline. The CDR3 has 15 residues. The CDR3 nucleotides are TGCGCCAGCAGCCAGGGCCCGGGGGGCGATGGTGGCTACACCTTC. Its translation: CASSQGPGGDGGYTF.

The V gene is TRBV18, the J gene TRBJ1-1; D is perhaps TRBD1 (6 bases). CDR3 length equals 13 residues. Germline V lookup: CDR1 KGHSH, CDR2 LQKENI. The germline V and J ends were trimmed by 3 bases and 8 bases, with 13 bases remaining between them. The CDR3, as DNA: TGTGCCAGCTCACCTATATCCGGGACAGAAGCTTTCTTT. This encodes CASSPISGTEAFF.

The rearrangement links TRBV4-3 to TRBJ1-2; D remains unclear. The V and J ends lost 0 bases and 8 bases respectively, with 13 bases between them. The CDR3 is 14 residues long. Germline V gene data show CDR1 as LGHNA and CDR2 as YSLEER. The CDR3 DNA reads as TGCGCCAGCAGCCAAGATAGAGCGGGGAGCGGCTACACCTTC. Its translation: CASSQDRAGSGYTF.

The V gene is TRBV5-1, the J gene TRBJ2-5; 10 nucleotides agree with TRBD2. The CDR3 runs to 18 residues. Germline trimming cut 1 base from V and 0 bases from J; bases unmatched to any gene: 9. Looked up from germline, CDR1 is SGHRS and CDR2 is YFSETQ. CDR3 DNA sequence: TGCGCCAGCAGCTTGACCCCTAGCGGGGGCCCTTACCAAGAGACCCAGTACTTC. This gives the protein CASSLTPSGGPYQETQYF.

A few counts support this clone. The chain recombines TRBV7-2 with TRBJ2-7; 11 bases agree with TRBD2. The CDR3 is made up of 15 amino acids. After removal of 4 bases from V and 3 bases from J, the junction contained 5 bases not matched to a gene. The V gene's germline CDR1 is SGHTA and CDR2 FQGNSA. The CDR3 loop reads CASSYGGTSGYEQYV. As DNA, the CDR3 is TGTGCCAGCAGCTACGGCGGGACTAGCGGCTACGAGCAGTACGTC.

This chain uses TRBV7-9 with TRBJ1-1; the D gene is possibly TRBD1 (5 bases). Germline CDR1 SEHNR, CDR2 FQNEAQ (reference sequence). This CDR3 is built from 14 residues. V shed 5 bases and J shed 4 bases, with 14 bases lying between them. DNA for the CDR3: TGTGCCAGCAGCGCTACAGGTGGAAGCACTGAAGCTTTCTTT. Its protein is CASSATGGSTEAFF.

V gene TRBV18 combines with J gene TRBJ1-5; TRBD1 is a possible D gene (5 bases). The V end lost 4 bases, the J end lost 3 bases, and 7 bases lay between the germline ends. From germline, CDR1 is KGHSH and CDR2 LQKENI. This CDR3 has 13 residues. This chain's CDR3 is CASSQTDNQPQHF. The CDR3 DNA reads TGTGCCAGCTCACAGACAGACAATCAGCCCCAGCATTTT.

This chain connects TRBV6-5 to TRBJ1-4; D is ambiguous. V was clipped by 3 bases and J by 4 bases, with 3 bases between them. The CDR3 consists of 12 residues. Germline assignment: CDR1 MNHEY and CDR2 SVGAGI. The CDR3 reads CASSYNNEKLFF. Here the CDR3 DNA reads TGTGCCAGCAGTTATAATAATGAAAAACTGTTTTTT.

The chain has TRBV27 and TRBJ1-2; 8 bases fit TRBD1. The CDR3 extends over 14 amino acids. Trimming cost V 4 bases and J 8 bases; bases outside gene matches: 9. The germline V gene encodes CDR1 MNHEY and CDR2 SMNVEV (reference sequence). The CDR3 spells CASSSGTGLIGYTF. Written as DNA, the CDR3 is TGTGCCAGCAGTTCCGGGACAGGCTTAATCGGCTACACCTTC.

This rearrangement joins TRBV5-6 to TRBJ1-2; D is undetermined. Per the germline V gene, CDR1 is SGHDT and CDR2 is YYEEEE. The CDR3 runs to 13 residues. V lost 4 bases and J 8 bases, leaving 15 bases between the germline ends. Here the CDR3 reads CASSLSGVEGYTF. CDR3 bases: TGTGCCAGCAGCCTTAGCGGGGTGGAAGGCTACACCTTC. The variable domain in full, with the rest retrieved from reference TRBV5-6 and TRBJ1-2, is DAGVTQSPTHLIKTRGQQVTLRCSPKSGHDTVSWYQQALGQGPQFIFQYYEEEERQRGNFPDRFSGHQFPNYSSELNVNALLLGDSALYLCASSLSGVEGYTFGSGTRLTVV.

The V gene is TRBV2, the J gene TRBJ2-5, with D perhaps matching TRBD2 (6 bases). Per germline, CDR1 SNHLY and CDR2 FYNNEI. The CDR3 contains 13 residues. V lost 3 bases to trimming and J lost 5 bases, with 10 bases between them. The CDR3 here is CASSDEGRETQYF. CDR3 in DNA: TGTGCCAGCAGTGATGAGGGGAGGGAGACCCAGTACTTC.

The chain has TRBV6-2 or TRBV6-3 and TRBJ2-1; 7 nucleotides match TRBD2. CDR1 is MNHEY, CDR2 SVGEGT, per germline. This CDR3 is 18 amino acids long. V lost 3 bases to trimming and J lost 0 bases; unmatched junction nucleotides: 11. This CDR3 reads CASSYQAASGPSYNEQFF. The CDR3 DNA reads TGTGCCAGCAGTTATCAGGCTGCTAGCGGCCCCTCCTACAATGAGCAGTTCTTC.

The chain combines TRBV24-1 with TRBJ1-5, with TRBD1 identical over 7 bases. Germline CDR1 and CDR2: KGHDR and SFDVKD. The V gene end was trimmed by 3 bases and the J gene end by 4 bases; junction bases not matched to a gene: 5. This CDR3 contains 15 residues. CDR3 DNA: TGTGCCACCAGTGATCCCGGGACAGAGAATCAGCCCCAGCATTTT. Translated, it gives CATSDPGTENQPQHF.

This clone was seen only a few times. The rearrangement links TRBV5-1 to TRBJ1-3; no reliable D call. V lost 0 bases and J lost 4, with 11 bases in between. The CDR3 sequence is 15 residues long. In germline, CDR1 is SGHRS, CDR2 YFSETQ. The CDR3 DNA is TGCGCCAGCAGCTTGGCCCTAGGGAGAGGAAACACCATATATTTT. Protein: CASSLALGRGNTIYF.

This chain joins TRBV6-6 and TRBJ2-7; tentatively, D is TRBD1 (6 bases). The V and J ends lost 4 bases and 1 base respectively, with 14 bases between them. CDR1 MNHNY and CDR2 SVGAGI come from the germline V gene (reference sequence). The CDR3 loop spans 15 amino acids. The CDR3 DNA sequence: TGTGCCAGCAGTTCAGGGACAACCCCGTCCTACGAGCAGTACGTC. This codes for CASSSGTTPSYEQYV.

The CDR3 DNA is TGTGCCAGCAGCCAGAACAGCTACGAGCAGTACGTC. Protein sequence: CASSQNSYEQYV. This rearrangement joins TRBV5-6 to TRBJ2-7; unclear D gene. The V gene lost 4 bases and the J gene lost 3 bases, with 8 bases spanning the gap. This CDR3 region has 12 residues. Looked up from germline, CDR1 is SGHDT and CDR2 is YYEEEE.

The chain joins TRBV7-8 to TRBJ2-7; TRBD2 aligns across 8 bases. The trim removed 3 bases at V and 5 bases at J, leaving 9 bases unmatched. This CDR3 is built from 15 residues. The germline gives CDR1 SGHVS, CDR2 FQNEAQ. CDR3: CASSFAQREIDEQYV. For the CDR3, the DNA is TGTGCCAGCAGCTTCGCCCAGCGGGAGATCGACGAGCAGTACGTC.

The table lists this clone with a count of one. The CDR3 loop reads CASSPGTWGEQYV. For the CDR3, the DNA is TGTGCCAGTAGTCCTGGGACATGGGGTGAGCAGTACGTC. This chain links TRBV19 with TRBJ2-7; perhaps TRBD1 as D (6 bases). This CDR3 spans 13 amino acids. V lost 5 bases, J lost 7 bases, and 15 bases lay in between. Germline CDR1 is LNHDA and CDR2 is SQIVND (reference sequence).

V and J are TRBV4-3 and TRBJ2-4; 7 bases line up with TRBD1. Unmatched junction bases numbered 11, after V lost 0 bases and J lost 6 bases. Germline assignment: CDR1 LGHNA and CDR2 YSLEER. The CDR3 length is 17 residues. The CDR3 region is CASSQDVETGVGNIQYF. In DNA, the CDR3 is TGCGCCAGCAGCCAAGATGTTGAAACAGGGGTGGGAAACATTCAGTACTTC.

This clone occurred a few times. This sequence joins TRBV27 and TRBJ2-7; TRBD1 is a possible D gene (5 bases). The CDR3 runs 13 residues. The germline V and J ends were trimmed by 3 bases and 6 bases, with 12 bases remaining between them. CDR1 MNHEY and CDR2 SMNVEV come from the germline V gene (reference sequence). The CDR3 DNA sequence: TGTGCCAGCAGTTTTCAGGGTTTAAGCGAGCAGTACTTC. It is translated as CASSFQGLSEQYF.

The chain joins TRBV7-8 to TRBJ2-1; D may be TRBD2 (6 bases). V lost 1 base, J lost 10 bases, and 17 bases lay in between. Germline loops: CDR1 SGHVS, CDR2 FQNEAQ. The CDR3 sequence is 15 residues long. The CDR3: CASSLDSLAIGEQFF. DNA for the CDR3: TGTGCCAGCAGCTTAGACTCCCTAGCGATCGGGGAGCAGTTCTTC.

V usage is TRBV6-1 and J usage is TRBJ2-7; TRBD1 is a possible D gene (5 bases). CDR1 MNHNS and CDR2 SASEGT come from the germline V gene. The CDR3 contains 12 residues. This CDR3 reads CASSEAQRGRDV. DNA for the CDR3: TGTGCCAGCAGTGAAGCTCAGCGCGGCAGGGACGTC.

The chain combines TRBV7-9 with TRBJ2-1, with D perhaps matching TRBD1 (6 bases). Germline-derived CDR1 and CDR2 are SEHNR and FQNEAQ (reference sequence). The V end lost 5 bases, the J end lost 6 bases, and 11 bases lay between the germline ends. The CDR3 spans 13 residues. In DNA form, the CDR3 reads TGTGCCAGCAGCCGGGACAATTCCAATGAGCAGTTCTTC. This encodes CASSRDNSNEQFF.

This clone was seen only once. The CDR3 loop is CASSIKGYGYTF. CDR3 DNA sequence: TGTGCCAGTAGTATAAAGGGGTATGGCTACACCTTC. The chain is built from TRBV19 and TRBJ1-2, with a tentative D call TRBD1 (5 bases). V dropped 2 bases and J dropped 5 bases, with 6 bases sitting between them. The CDR3 sequence is 12 residues long. The germline CDR1 and CDR2 sequences are LNHDA and SQIVND (reference sequence).

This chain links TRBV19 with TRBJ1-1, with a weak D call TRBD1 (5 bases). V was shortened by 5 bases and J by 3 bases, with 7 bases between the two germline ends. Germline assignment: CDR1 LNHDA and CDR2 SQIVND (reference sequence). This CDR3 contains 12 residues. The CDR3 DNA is TGTGCCAGTAGTCAGGGTTACACTGAAGCTTTCTTT. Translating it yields CASSQGYTEAFF.

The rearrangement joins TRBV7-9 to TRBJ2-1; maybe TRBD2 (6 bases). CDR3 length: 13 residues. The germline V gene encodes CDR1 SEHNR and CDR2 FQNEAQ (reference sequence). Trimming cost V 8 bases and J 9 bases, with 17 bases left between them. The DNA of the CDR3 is TGTGCCAGCTGTTCCTGGGGGGAAGGTGAGCAGTTCTTC. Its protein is CASCSWGEGEQFF.

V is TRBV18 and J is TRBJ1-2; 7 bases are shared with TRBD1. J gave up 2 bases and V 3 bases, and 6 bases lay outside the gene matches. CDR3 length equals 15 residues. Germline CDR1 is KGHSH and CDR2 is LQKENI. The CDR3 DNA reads TGTGCCAGCTCACCGGATCACAGGGGAAACTATGGCTACACCTTC. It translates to CASSPDHRGNYGYTF.

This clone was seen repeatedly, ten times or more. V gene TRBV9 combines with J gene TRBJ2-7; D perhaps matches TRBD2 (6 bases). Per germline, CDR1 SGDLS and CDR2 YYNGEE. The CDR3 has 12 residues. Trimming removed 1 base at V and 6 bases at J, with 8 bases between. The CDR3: CASSVMGGEQYF. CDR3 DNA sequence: TGTGCCAGCAGCGTAATGGGGGGCGAGCAGTACTTC. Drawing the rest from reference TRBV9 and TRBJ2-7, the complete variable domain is DSGVTQTPKHLITATGQRVTLRCSPRSGDLSVYWYQQSLDQGLQFLIQYYNGEERAKGNILERFSAQQFPDLHSELNLSSLELGDSALYFCASSVMGGEQYFGPGTRLTVT.

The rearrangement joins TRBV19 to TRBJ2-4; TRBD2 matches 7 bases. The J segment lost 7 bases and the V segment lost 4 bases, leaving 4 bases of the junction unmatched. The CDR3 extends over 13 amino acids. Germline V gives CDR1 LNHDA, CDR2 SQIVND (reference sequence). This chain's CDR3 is CASSRTRGNIQYF. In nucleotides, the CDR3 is TGTGCCAGTAGTAGGACTAGAGGGAACATTCAGTACTTC. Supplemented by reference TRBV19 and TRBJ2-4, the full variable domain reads DGGITQSPKYLFRKEGQNVTLSCEQNLNHDAMYWYRQDPGQGLRLIYYSQIVNDFQKGDIAEGYSVSREKKESFPLTVTSAQKNPTAFYLCASSRTRGNIQYFGAGTRLSVL.